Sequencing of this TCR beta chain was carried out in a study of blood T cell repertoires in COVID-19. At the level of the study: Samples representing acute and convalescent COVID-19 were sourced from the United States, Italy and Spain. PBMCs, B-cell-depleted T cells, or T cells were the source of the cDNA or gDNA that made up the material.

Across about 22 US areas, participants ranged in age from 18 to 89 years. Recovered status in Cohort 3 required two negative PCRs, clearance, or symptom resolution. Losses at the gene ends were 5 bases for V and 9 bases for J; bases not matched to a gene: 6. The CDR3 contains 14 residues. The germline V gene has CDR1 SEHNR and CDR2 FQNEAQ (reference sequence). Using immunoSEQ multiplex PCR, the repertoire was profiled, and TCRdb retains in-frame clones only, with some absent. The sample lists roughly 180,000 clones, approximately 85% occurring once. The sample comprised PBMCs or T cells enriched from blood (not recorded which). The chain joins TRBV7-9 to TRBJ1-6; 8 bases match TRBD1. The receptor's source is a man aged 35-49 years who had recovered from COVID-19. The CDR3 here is CASSLDRVSSPLHF. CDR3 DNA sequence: TGTGCCAGCAGCCTGGACAGGGTTAGTTCACCCCTCCACTTT.